The 8 T cell receptor beta chains below all came from one sample that was sequenced in a study of shared clonotypes between healthy human individuals. Measured with immunoSEQ multiplex PCR; TCRdb has only the in-frame clones, and not every one. The sample consists of approximately 1.4 million clones, 95% to 99% of them appearing once. Source material: naive CD4+ T cells sorted from blood. The subset: CD45RA+ positively selected. Receptors were obtained from a man aged 30 to 45 in good health.

Only one count was recorded for this clone. J is TRBJ2-1 and V is TRBV18; possibly TRBD1 for D (5 bases). Germline V gives CDR1 KGHSH, CDR2 LQKENI. The CDR3 has 15 amino acids. Trimming shortened V by 3 bases and J by 9 bases, and 18 bases separated the two germline ends. The CDR3 is CASSPEQEKAGEQFF. The CDR3 DNA reads TGTGCCAGCTCACCTGAACAGGAAAAGGCCGGTGAGCAGTTCTTC.

This clone was seen a single time. The same CDR3 can be traced to other DNA sequences in this sample. This rearrangement joins TRBV18 to TRBJ2-5, with D possibly TRBD2 on 6 matching bases. The CDR3 has 13 amino acids. Trimming took off 6 bases at V and 0 bases at J, with 8 bases between the two ends. The germline gives CDR1 KGHSH, CDR2 LQKENI. The chain's CDR3 is CASSRDYQETQYF. Here the CDR3 DNA reads TGTGCCAGCTCGCGGGACTACCAAGAGACCCAGTACTTC.

The chain uses TRBV4-1 and TRBJ2-3; D not certain. V was pared by 0 bases and J by 1 base, with 14 bases between. The CDR3 runs 17 residues. Germline V gene lookup returns CDR1 MGHRA and CDR2 YSYEKL. The CDR3 sequence is CASSQDHVGLGTDTQYF. Here the CDR3 DNA reads TGCGCCAGCAGCCAAGATCACGTCGGCCTGGGCACAGATACGCAGTATTTT.

This rearrangement joins TRBV4-1 to TRBJ2-1, with 9 bases identical to TRBD2. CDR1 and CDR2 (germline): MGHRA, YSYEKL. V was pared by 4 bases and J by 12 bases, with 7 bases of the junction left unmatched. There are 13 residues in the CDR3. CDR3 DNA sequence: TGCGCCAGCAGCCCTAGCGGGGCCCTTGGGCAGTTCTTC. As protein: CASSPSGALGQFF.

CDR3 bases: TGTGCCAGCTCACCGAGAGCGGGAGTTATGGAGACCCAGTACTTC. Translation gives CASSPRAGVMETQYF. The chain has TRBV18 and TRBJ2-5; 8 bases are a match to TRBD2. Unmatched junction bases numbered 8, after V lost 3 bases and J lost 5 bases. Germline V gene data show CDR1 as KGHSH and CDR2 as LQKENI. The CDR3 length is 15 residues.

Points on this clone: This CDR3 is also generated by other DNA sequences in the sample. The genes are TRBV29-1 and TRBJ2-7; the D gene is possibly TRBD2 (6 bases). CDR3 length: 12 residues. The ends were cut back, 4 bases at V and 2 bases at J, with 9 bases in the middle. Germline loops: CDR1 SQVTM, CDR2 ANQGSEA. CDR3 amino acids: CSVGRDPYEQYF. DNA for the CDR3: TGCAGCGTTGGGAGGGACCCCTACGAGCAGTACTTC.

J is TRBJ1-4 and V is TRBV28; the match to TRBD1 covers 10 bases. The ends lost 3 bases at V and 5 bases at J; junction bases unmatched: 6. This CDR3 is built from 16 residues. Germline loops: CDR1 MDHEN, CDR2 SYDVKM. This CDR3 is CASSFEAGQGNEKLFF. The CDR3 region has the DNA TGTGCCAGCAGTTTTGAGGCGGGACAGGGGAATGAAAAACTGTTTTTT.

This clone was seen just once. This chain links TRBV15 with TRBJ1-4; unclear D gene. V lost 0 bases and J lost 3, with 20 bases in between. The CDR3 covers 19 residues. The V gene's germline CDR1 is LNHNV and CDR2 YYDKDF (reference sequence). The CDR3 loop is CATSRDFPGRLGSNEKLFF. In DNA form, the CDR3 reads TGTGCCACCAGCAGAGACTTCCCGGGCCGACTGGGGTCTAATGAAAAACTGTTTTTT.